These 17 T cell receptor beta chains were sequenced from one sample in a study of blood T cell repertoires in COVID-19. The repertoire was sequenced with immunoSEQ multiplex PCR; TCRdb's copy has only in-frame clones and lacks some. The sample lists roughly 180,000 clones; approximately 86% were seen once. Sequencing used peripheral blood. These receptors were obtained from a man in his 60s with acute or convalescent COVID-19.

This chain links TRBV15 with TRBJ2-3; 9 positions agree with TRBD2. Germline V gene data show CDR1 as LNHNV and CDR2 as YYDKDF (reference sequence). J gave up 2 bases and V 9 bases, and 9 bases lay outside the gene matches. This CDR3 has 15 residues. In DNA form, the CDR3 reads TGTGCCACAGGGGCGGGAGGGTTAAACACAGATACGCAGTATTTT. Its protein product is CATGAGGLNTDTQYF.

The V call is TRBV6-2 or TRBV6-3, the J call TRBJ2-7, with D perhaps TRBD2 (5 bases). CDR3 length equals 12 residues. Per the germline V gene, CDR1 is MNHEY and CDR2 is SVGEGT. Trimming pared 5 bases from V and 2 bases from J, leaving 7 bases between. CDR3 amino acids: CASSRDAYEQYF. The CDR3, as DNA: TGTGCCAGCAGTCGGGATGCCTACGAGCAGTACTTC.

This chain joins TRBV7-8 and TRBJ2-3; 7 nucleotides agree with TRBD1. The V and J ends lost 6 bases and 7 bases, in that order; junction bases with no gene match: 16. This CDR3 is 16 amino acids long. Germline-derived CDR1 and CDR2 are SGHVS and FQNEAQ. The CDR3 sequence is CASSPPLRDSRNTQYF. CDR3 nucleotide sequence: TGTGCCAGCAGTCCACCCCTAAGGGACAGTCGGAATACGCAGTATTTT.

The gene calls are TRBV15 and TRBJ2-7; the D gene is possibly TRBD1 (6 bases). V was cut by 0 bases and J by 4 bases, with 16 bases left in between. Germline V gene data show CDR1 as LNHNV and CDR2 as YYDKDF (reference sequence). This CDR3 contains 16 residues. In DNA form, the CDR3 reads TGTGCCACCAGCAGAGATTTTGGGGGCAGGGGTTACGAGCAGTACTTC. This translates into CATSRDFGGRGYEQYF. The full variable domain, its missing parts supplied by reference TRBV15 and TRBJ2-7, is DAMVIQNPRYQVTQFGKPVTLSCSQTLNHNVMYWYQQKSSQAPKLLFHYYDKDFNNEADTPDNFQSRRPNTSFCFLDIRSPGLGDTAMYLCATSRDFGGRGYEQYFGPGTRLTVT.

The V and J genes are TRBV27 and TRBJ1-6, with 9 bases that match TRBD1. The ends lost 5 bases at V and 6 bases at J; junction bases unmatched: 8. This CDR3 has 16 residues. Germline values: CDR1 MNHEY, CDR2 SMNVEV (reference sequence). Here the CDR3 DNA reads TGTGCCAGCAGTCGGGACAGGGACCACGTTAATTCACCCCTCCACTTT. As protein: CASSRDRDHVNSPLHF.

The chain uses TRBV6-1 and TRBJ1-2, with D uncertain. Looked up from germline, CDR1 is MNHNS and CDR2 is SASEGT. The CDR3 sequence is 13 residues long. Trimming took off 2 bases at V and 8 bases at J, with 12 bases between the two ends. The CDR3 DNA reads TGTGCCAGCAGTGAACAACTAGGTTGGGGCTACACCTTC. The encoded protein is CASSEQLGWGYTF.

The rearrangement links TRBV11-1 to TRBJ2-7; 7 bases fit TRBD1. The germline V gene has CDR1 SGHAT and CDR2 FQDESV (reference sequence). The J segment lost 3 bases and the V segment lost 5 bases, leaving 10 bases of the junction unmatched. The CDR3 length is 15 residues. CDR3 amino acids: CASSPHRGFDYEQYF. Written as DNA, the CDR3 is TGTGCCAGCAGCCCTCACAGGGGATTCGACTACGAGCAGTACTTC.

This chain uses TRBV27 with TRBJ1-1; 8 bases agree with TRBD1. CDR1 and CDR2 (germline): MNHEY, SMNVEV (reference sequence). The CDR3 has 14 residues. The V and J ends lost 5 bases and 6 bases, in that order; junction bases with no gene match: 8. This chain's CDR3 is CASSIGQGRAEAFF. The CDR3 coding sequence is TGTGCCAGCAGTATAGGACAGGGAAGGGCTGAAGCTTTCTTT.

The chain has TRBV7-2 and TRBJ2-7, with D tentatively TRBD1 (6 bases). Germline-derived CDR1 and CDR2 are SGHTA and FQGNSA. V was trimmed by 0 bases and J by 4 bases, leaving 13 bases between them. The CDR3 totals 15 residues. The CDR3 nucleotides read TGTGCCAGCAGCTTAGCCCTTACAGGGCCTTACGAGCAGTACTTC. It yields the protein CASSLALTGPYEQYF.

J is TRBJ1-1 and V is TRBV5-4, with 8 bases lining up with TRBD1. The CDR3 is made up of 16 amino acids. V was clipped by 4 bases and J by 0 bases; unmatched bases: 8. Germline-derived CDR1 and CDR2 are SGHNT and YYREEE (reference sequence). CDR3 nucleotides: TGTGCCAGCAGCCCTGGGACAGGCAGTATGAACACTGAAGCTTTCTTT. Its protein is CASSPGTGSMNTEAFF.

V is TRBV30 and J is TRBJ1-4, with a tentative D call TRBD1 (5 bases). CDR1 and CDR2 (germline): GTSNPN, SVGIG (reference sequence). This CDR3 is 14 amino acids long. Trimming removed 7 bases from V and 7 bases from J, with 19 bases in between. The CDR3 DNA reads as TGTGCCTCCTCGGTTCTCGGGGGTGTTGAAAAACTGTTTTTT. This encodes CASSVLGGVEKLFF.

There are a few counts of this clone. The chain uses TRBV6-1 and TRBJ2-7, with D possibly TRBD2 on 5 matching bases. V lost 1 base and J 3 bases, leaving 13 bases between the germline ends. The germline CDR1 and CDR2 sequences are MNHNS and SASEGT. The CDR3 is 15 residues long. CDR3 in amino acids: CASSEDGGAYYEQYF. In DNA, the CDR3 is TGTGCCAGCAGTGAAGACGGAGGAGCCTACTACGAGCAGTACTTC.

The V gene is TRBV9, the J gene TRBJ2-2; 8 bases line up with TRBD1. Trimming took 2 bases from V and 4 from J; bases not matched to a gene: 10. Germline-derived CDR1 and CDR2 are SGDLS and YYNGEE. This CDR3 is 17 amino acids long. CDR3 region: CASSVQGASVGTGELFF. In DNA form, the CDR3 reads TGTGCCAGCAGCGTCCAGGGGGCTAGCGTGGGCACCGGGGAGCTGTTTTTT.

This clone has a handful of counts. This CDR3 is CASRIDRGNSPLHF. The DNA of the CDR3 is TGTGCCAGCAGGATAGACAGGGGAAATTCACCCCTCCACTTT. The gene calls are TRBV3-1 (or the pseudogene TRBV3-2) and TRBJ1-6, with 8 positions matching TRBD1. This CDR3 contains 14 residues. The V gene end was trimmed by 6 bases and the J gene end by 7 bases; junction bases not matched to a gene: 5. CDR1 and CDR2 from the germline V gene are LGHDT and YNNKEL (reference sequence).

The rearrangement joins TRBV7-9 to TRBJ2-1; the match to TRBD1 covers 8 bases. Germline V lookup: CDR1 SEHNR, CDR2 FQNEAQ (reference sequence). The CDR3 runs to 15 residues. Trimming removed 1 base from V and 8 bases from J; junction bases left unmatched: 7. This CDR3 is CASSLGQGNIDEQFF. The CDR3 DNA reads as TGTGCCAGCAGCTTAGGACAGGGGAATATCGATGAGCAGTTCTTC.

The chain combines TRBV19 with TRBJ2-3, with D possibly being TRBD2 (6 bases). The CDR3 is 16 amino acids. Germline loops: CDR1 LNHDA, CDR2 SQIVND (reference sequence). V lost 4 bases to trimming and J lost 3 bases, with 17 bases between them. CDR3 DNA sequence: TGTGCCAGTAGTACGGGGGAGATTATCGGGACAGATACGCAGTATTTT. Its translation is CASSTGEIIGTDTQYF.

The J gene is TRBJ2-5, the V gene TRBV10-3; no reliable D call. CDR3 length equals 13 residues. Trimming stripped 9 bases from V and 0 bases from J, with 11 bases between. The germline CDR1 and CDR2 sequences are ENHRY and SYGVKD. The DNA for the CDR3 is TGTGCCATAGGAGACCACTACCAAGAGACCCAGTACTTC. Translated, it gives CAIGDHYQETQYF.